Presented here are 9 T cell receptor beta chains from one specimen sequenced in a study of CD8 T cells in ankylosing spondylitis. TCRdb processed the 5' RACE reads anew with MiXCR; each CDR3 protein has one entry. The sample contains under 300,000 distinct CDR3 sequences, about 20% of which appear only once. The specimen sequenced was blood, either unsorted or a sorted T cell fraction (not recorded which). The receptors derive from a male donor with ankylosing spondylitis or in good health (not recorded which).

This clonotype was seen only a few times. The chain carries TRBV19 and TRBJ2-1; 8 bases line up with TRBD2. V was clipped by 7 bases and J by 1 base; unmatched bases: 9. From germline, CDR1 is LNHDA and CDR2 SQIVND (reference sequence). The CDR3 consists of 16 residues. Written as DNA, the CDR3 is TGTGCCAGTAAAAACGGGCGGGAGGAGTCCTACAATGAGCAGTTCTTC. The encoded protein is CASKNGREESYNEQFF.

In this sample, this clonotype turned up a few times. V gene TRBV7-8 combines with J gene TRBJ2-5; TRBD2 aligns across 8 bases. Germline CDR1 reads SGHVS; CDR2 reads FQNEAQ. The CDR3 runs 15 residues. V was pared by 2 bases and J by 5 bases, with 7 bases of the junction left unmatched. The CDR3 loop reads CASSLSGLARETQYF. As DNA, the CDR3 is TGTGCCAGCAGCTTAAGCGGACTAGCCCGTGAGACCCAGTACTTC.

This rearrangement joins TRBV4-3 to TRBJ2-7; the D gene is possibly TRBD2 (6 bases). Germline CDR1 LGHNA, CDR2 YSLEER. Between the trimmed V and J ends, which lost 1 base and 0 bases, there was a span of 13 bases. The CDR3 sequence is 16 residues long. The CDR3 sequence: CASSQGRGLNSYEQYF. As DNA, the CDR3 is TGCGCCAGCAGCCAAGGAAGAGGACTAAACTCCTACGAGCAGTACTTC.

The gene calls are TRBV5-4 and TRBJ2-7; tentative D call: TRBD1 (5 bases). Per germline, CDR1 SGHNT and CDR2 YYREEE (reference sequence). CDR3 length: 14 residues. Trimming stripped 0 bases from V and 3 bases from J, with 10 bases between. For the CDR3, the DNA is TGTGCCAGCAGCTTGGAGGGGCAGCTCTACGAGCAGTACTTC. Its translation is CASSLEGQLYEQYF.

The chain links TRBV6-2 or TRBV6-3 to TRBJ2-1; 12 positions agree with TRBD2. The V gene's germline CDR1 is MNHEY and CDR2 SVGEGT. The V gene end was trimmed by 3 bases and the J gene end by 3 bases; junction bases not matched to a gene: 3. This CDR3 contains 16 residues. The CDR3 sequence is CASSYRGLAGYNEQFF. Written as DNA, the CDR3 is TGTGCCAGCAGTTATCGGGGACTAGCGGGCTACAATGAGCAGTTCTTC.

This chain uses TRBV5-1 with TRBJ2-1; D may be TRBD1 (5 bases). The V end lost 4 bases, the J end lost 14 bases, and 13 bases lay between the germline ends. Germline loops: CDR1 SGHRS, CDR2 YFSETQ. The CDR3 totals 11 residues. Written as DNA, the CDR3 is TGCGCCAGCAGCGGGGCCCTAGTTAAGTTCTTC. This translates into CASSGALVKFF.

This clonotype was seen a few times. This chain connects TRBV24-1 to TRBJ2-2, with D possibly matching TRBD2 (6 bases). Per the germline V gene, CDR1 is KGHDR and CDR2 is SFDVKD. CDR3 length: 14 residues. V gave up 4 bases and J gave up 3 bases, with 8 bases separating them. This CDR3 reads CATSETRDTGELFF. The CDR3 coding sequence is TGTGCCACCAGTGAGACTAGAGACACCGGGGAGCTGTTTTTT.

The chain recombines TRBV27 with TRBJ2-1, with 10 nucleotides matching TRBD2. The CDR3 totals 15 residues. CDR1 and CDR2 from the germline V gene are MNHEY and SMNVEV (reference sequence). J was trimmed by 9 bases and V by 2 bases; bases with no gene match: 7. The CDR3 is CASSLRGLAFVEQFF. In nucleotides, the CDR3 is TGTGCCAGCAGTTTACGGGGACTAGCGTTTGTTGAGCAGTTCTTC.

This chain's CDR3 is CASSLPPSGAGTDTQYF. CDR3 bases: TGTGCCAGCAGCTTGCCCCCTTCGGGAGCGGGCACAGATACGCAGTATTTT. The chain combines TRBV7-6 with TRBJ2-3; weak D call: TRBD2 (6 bases). In germline, CDR1 is SGHVS, CDR2 FNYEAQ. V lost 3 bases, J lost 1 base, and 17 bases lay in between. The CDR3 loop spans 17 amino acids.